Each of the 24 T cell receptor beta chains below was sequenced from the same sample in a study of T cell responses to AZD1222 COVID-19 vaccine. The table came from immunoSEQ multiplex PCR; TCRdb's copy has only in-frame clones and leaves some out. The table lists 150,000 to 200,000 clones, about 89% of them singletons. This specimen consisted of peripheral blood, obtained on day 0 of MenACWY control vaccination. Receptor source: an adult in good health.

CDR3 in amino acids: CASSLVGIGNTIYF. CDR3 sequence (DNA): TGCGCCAGCAGCTTGGTAGGGATCGGAAACACCATATATTTT. The rearrangement links TRBV5-1 to TRBJ1-3; D not resolved. V lost 0 bases, J lost 4 bases, and 8 bases lay in between. The CDR3 length is 14 residues. Germline lookup yields CDR1 SGHRS and CDR2 YFSETQ.

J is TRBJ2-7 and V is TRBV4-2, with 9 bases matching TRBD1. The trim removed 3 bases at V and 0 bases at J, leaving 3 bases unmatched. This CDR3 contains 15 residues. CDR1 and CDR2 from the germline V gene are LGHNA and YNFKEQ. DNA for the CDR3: TGTGCCAGCAGCCAGGAGACAGGGGGCTCCTACGAGCAGTACTTC. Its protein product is CASSQETGGSYEQYF.

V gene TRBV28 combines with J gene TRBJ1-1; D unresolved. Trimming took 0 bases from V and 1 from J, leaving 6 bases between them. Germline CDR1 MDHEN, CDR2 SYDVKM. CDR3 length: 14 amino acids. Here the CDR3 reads CASSLWGKNTEAFF. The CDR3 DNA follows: TGTGCCAGCAGTTTATGGGGGAAGAACACTGAAGCTTTCTTT. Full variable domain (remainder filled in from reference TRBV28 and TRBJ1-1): DVKVTQSSRYLVKRTGEKVFLECVQDMDHENMFWYRQDPGLGLRLIYFSYDVKMKEKGDIPEGYSVSREKKERFSLILESASTNQTSMYLCASSLWGKNTEAFFGQGTRLTVV.

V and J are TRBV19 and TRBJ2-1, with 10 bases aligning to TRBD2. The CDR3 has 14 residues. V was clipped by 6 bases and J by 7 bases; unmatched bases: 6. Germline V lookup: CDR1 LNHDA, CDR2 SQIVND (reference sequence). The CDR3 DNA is TGTGCCAGTAGGTTTAGCGGGAGGCAGAATGAGCAGTTCTTC. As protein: CASRFSGRQNEQFF.

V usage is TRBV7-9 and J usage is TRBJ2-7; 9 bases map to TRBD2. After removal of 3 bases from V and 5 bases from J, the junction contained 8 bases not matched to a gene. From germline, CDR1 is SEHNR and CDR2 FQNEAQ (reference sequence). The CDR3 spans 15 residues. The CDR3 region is CASSFSSGIGNEQYF. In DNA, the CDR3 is TGTGCCAGCAGCTTTTCTAGCGGGATTGGGAACGAGCAGTACTTC. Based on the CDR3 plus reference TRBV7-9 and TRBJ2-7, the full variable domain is DTGVSQNPRHKITKRGQNVTFRCDPISEHNRLYWYRQTLGQGPEFLTYFQNEAQLEKSRLLSDRFSAERPKGSFSTLEIQRTEQGDSAMYLCASSFSSGIGNEQYFGPGTRLTVT.

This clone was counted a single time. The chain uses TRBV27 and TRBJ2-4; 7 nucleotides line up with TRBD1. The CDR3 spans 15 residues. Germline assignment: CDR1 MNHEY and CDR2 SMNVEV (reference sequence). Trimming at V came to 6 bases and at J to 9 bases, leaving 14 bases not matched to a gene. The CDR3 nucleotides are TGTGCCAGCAGATTAAAGGCCTCCGGGACAGCCATTCAGTACTTC. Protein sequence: CASRLKASGTAIQYF.

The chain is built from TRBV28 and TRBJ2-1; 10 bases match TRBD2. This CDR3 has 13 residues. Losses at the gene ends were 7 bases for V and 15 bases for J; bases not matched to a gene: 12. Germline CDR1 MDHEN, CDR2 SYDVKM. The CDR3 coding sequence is TGTGCCAGCAATCCGAGCGGGAGGGTTTTTCTGTTCTTC. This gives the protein CASNPSGRVFLFF.

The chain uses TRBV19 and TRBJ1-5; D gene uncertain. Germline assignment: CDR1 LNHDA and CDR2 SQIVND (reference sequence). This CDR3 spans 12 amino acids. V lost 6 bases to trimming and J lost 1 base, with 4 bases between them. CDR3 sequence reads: CASRPSNQPQHF. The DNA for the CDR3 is TGTGCCAGTAGACCCAGCAATCAGCCCCAGCATTTT.

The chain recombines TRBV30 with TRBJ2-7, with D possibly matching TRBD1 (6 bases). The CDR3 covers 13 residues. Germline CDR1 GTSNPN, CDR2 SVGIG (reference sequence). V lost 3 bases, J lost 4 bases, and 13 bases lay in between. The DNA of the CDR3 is TGTGCCTGGAGGAGTGGCAGGGGATACGAGCAGTACTTC. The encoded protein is CAWRSGRGYEQYF.

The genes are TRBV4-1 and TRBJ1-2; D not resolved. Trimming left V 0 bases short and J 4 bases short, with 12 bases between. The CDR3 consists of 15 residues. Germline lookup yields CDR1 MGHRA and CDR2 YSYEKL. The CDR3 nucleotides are TGCGCCAGCAGCCAAGACGGGCCAGGAGGCTATGGCTACACCTTC. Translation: CASSQDGPGGYGYTF.

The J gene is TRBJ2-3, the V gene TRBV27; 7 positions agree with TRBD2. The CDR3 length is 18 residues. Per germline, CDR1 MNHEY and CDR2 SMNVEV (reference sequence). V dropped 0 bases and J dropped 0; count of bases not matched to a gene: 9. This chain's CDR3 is CASSLSLPSGASTDTQYF. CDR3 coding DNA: TGTGCCAGCAGTTTATCGCTGCCTAGCGGAGCTAGCACAGATACGCAGTATTTT.

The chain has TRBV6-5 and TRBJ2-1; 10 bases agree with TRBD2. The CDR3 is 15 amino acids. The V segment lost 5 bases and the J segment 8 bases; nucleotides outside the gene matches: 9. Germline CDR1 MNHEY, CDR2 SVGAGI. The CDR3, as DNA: TGTGCCAGCAGTACCTCAGCGGGGGGGCCGCATGAGCAGTTCTTC. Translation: CASSTSAGGPHEQFF.

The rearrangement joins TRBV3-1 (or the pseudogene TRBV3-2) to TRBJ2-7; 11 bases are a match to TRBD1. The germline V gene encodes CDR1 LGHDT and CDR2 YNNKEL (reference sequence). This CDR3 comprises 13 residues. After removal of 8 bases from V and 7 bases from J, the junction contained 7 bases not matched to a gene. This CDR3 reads CASRDRGSFEQYF. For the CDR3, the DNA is TGTGCCAGCCGGGACAGGGGGTCTTTTGAGCAGTACTTC.

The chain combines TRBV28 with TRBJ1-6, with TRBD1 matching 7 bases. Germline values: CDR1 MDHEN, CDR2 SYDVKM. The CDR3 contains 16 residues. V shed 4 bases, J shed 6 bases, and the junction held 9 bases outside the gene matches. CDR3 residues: CASSSDGGQFNSPLHF. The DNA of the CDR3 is TGTGCCAGCAGTTCCGATGGGGGACAGTTTAATTCACCCCTCCACTTT.

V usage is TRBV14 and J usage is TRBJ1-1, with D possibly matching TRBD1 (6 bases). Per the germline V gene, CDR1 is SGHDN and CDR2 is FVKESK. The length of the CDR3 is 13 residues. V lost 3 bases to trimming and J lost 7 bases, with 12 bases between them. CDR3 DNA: TGTGCCAGCAGCCAGGGACAAGCAGGTGAAGCTTTCTTT. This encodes CASSQGQAGEAFF.

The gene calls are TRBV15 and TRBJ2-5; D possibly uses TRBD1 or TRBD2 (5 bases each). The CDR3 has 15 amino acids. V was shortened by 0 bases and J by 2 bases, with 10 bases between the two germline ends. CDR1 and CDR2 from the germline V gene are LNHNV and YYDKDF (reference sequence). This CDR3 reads CATSRDPGTQETQYF. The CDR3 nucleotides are TGTGCCACCAGCAGAGATCCAGGGACGCAAGAGACCCAGTACTTC.

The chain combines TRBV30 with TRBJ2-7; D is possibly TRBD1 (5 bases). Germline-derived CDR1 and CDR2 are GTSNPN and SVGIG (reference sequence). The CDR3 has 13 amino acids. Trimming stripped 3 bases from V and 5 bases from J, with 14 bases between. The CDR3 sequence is CAWRGRVVNEQYF. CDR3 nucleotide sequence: TGTGCCTGGAGAGGCAGGGTGGTTAACGAGCAGTACTTC.

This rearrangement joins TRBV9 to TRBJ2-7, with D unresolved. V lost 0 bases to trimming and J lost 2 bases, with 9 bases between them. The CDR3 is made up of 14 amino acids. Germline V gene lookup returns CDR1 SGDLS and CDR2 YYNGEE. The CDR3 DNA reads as TGTGCCAGCAGCGTAGGTTGGAGTACCTACGAGCAGTACTTC. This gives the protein CASSVGWSTYEQYF. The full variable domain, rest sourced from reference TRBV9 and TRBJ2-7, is DSGVTQTPKHLITATGQRVTLRCSPRSGDLSVYWYQQSLDQGLQFLIQYYNGEERAKGNILERFSAQQFPDLHSELNLSSLELGDSALYFCASSVGWSTYEQYFGPGTRLTVT.

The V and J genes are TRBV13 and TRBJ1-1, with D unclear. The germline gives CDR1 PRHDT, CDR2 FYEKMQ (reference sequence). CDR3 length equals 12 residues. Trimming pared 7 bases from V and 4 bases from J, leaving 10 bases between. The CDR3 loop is CASNPGPTEAFF. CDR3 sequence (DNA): TGTGCCAGCAATCCAGGACCCACTGAAGCTTTCTTT.

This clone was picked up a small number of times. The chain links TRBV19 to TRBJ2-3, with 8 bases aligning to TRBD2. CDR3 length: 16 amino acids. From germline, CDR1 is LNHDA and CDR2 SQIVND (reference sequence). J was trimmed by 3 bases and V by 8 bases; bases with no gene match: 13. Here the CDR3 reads CASSSSFGRVTDTQYF. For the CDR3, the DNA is TGTGCCAGTTCGTCTTCTTTCGGGAGGGTAACAGATACGCAGTATTTT.

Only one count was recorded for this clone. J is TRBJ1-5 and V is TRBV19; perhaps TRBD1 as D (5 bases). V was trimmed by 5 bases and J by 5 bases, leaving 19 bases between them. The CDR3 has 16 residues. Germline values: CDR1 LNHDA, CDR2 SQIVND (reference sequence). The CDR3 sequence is CASSRGREGWDQPQHF. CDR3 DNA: TGTGCCAGTAGTCGGGGCAGGGAAGGATGGGATCAGCCCCAGCATTTT. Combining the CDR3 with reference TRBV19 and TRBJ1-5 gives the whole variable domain DGGITQSPKYLFRKEGQNVTLSCEQNLNHDAMYWYRQDPGQGLRLIYYSQIVNDFQKGDIAEGYSVSREKKESFPLTVTSAQKNPTAFYLCASSRGREGWDQPQHFGDGTRLSIL.

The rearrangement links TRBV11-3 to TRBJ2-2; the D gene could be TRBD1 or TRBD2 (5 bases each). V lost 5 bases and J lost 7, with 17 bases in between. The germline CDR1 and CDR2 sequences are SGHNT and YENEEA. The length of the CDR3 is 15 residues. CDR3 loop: CASSPRGSSGGELFF. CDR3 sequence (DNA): TGTGCCAGCAGCCCCCGGGGCTCCTCGGGCGGGGAGCTGTTTTTT.

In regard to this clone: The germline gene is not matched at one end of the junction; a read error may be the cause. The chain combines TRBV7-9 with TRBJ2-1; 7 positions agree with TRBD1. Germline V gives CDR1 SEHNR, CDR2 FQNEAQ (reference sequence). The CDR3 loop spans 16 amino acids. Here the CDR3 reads CASTLPATGSYNEQFF. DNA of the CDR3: TGTGCCAGCACCTTACCCGCGACAGGGTCCTACAATGAGCAGTTCTTC.

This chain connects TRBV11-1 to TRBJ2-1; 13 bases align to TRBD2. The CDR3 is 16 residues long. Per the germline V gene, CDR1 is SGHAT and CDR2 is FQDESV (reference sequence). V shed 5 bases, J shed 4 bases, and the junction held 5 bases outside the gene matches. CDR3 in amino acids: CASSPGLAGAYNEQFF. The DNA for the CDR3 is TGTGCCAGCAGCCCCGGACTAGCGGGGGCATACAATGAGCAGTTCTTC.